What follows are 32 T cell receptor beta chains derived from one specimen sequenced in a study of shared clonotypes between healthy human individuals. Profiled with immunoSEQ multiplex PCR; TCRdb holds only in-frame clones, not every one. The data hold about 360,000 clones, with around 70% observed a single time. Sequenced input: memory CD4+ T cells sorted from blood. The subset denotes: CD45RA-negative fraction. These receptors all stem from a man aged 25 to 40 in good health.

CDR3: CASSPRGARIRELFF. The CDR3 nucleotides are TGTGCCAGCAGCCCCCGGGGGGCGAGGATCAGGGAGCTGTTTTTT. V gene TRBV5-5 combines with J gene TRBJ2-2; possible D gene TRBD2, 7 bases. The V end lost 4 bases, the J end lost 9 bases, and 19 bases lay between the germline ends. The V gene's germline CDR1 is SGHKS and CDR2 YYEKEE (reference sequence). This CDR3 has 15 residues.

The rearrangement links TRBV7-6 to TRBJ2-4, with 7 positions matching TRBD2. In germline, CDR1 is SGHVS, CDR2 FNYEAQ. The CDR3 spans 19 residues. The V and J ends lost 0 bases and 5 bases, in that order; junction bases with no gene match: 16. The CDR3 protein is CASSLAPSWREGPQNIQYF. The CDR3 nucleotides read TGTGCCAGCAGCTTAGCCCCGTCGTGGAGGGAGGGCCCCCAAAACATTCAGTACTTC.

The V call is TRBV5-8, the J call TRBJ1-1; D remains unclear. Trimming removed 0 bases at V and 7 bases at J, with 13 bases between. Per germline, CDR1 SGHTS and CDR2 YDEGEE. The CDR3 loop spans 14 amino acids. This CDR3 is CASSLERAVLEAFF. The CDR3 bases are TGTGCCAGCAGCTTGGAACGGGCCGTACTTGAAGCTTTCTTT.

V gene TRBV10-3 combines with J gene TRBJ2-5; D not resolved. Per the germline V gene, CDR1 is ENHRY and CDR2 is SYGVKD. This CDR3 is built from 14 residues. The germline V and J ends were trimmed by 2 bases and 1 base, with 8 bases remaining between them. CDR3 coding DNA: TGTGCCATCAGTGAGCGGACGGCCCAAGAGACCCAGTACTTC. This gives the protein CAISERTAQETQYF.

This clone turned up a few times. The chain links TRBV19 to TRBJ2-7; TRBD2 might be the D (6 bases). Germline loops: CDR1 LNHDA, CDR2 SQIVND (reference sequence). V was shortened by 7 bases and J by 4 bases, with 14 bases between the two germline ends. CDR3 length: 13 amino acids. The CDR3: CASNERAGYEQYF. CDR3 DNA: TGTGCCAGTAATGAGCGGGCTGGGTACGAGCAGTACTTC.

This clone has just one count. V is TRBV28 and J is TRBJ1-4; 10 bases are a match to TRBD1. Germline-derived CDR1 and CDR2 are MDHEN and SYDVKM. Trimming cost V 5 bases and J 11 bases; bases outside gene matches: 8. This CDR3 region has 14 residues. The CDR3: CASSPGQGVGKLFF. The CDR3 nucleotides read TGTGCCAGCAGTCCAGGACAGGGGGTGGGTAAACTGTTTTTT.

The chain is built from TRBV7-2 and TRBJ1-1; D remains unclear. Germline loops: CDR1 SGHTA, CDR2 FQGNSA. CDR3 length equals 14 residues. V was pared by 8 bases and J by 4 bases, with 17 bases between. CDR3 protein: CASGRQPVGTEAFF. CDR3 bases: TGTGCCAGCGGACGTCAGCCGGTAGGCACTGAAGCTTTCTTT.

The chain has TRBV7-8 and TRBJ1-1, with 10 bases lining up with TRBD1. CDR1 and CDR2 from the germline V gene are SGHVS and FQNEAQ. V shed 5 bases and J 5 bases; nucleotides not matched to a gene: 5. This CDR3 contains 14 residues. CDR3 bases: TGTGCCAGCAGCGTCCCGGGACAGGGGACTGAAGCTTTCTTT. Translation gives CASSVPGQGTEAFF.

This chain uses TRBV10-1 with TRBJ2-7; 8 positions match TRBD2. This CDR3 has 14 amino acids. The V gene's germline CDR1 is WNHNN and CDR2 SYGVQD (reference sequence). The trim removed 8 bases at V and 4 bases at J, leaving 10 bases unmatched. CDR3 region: CASPTGTRDYEQYF. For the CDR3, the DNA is TGCGCCAGCCCTACCGGGACTAGAGATTACGAGCAGTACTTC.

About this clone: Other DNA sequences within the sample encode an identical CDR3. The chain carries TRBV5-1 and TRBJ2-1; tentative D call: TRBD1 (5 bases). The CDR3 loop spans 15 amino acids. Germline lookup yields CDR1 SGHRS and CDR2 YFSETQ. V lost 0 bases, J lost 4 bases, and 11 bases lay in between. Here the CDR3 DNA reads TGCGCCAGCAGCTTGGATGGAAGGGGATACAATGAGCAGTTCTTC. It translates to CASSLDGRGYNEQFF. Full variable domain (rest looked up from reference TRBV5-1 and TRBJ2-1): KAGVTQTPRYLIKTRGQQVTLSCSPISGHRSVSWYQQTPGQGLQFLFEYFSETQRNKGNFPGRFSGRQFSNSRSEMNVSTLELGDSALYLCASSLDGRGYNEQFFGPGTRLTVL.

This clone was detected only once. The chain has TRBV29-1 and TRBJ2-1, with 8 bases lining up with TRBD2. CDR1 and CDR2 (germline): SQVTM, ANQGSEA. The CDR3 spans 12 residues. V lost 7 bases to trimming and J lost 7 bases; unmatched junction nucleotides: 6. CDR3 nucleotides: TGCAGCGGGGGACTAGAGAGAAATGAGCAGTTCTTC. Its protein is CSGGLERNEQFF.

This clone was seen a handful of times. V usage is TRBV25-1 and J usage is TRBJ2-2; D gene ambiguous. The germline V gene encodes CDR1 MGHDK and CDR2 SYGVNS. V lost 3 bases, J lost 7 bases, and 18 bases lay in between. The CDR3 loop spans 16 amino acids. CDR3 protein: CASSDPPATSHGELFF. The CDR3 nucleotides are TGTGCCAGCAGTGACCCCCCCGCGACTTCCCACGGGGAGCTGTTTTTT.

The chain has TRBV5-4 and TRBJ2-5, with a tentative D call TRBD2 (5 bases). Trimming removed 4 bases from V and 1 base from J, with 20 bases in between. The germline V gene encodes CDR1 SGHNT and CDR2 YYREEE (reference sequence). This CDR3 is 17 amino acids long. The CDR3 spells CASSPGLRGKAQETQYF. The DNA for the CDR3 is TGTGCCAGCAGCCCGGGATTAAGAGGGAAAGCCCAAGAGACCCAGTACTTC. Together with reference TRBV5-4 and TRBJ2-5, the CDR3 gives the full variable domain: ETGVTQSPTHLIKTRGQQVTLRCSSQSGHNTVSWYQQALGQGPQFIFQYYREEENGRGNFPPRFSGLQFPNYSSELNVNALELDDSALYLCASSPGLRGKAQETQYFGPGTRLLVL.

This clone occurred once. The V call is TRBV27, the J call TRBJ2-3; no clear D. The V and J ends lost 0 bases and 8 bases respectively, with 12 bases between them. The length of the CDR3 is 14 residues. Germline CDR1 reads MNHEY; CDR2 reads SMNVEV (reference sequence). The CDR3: CASSLSGLGGTQYF. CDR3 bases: TGTGCCAGCAGTTTATCTGGTCTCGGCGGTACGCAGTATTTT.

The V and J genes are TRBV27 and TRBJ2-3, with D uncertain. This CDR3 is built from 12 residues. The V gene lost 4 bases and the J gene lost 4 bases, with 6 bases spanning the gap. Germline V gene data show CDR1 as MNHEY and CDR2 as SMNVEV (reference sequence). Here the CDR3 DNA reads TGTGCCAGCAGTTCGGCCGCAGATACGCAGTATTTT. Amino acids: CASSSAADTQYF.

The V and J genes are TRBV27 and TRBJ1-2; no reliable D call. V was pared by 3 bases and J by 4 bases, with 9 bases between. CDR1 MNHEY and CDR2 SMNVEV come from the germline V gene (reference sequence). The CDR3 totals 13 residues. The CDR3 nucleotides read TGTGCCAGCAGTTTTAAGCCCTTCTATGGCTACACCTTC. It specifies CASSFKPFYGYTF.

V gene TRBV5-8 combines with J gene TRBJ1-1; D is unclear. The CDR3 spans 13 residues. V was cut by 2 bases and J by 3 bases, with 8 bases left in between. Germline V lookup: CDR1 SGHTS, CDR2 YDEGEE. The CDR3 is CASSFRRDTEAFF. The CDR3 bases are TGTGCCAGCAGCTTTCGAAGGGACACTGAAGCTTTCTTT.

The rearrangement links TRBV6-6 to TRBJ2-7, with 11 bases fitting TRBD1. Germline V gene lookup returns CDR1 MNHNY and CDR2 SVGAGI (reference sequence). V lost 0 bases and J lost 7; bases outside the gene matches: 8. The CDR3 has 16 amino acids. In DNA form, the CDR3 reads TGTGCCAGCAGTTACTCCACCGGACAGGGGGCGCAAGAGCAGTACTTC. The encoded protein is CASSYSTGQGAQEQYF.

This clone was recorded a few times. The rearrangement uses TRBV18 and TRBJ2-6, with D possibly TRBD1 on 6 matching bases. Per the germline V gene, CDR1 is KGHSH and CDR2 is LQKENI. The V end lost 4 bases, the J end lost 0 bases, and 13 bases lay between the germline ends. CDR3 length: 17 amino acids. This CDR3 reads CASSRSGAHSGANVLTF. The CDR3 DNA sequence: TGTGCCAGCTCACGGTCAGGGGCCCACTCTGGGGCCAACGTCCTGACTTTC.

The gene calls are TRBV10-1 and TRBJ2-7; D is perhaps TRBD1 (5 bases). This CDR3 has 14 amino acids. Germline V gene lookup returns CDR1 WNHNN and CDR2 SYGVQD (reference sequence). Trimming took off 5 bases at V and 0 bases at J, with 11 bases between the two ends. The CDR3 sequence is CASSNQGLSYEQYF. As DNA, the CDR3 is TGCGCCAGCAGTAACCAGGGCCTCTCCTACGAGCAGTACTTC.

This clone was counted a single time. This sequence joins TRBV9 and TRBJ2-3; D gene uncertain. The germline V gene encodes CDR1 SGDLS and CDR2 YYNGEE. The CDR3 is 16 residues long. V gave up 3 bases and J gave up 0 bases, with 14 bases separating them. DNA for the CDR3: TGTGCCAGCAGCGGTATCGGCGGTGAGAGCACAGATACGCAGTATTTT. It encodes CASSGIGGESTDTQYF.

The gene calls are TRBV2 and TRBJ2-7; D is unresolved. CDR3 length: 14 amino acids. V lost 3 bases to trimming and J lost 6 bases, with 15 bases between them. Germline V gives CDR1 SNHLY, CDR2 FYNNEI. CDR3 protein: CASSELAPVGEQYF. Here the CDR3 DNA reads TGTGCCAGCAGTGAGTTGGCCCCAGTGGGCGAGCAGTACTTC.

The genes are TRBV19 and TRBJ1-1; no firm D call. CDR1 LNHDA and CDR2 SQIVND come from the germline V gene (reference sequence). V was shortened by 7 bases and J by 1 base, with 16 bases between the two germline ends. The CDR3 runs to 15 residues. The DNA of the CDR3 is TGTGCCAGTACCCTCCAGTGGGCGCAGAACACTGAAGCTTTCTTT. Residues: CASTLQWAQNTEAFF. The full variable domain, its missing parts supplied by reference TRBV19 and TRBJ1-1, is DGGITQSPKYLFRKEGQNVTLSCEQNLNHDAMYWYRQDPGQGLRLIYYSQIVNDFQKGDIAEGYSVSREKKESFPLTVTSAQKNPTAFYLCASTLQWAQNTEAFFGQGTRLTVV.

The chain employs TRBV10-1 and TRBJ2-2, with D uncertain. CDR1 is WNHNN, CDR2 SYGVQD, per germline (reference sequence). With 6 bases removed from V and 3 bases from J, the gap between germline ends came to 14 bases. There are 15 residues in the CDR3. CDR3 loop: CASRKNVEDTGELFF. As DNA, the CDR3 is TGCGCCAGCAGAAAAAACGTCGAGGACACCGGGGAGCTGTTTTTT.

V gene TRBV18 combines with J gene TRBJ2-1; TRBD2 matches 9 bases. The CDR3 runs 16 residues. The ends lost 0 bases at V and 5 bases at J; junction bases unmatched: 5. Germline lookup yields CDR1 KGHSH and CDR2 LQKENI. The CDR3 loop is CASSPPGSSGNNEQFF. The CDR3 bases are TGTGCCAGCTCACCACCCGGTTCTAGCGGGAACAATGAGCAGTTCTTC.

For the CDR3, the DNA is TGCGCCAGCAGCCTGGATGCGGGATTTAGCAATCAGCCCCAGCATTTT. This translates into CASSLDAGFSNQPQHF. The chain uses TRBV5-1 and TRBJ1-5; the D is unclear. The germline V gene encodes CDR1 SGHRS and CDR2 YFSETQ. The CDR3 runs to 16 residues. V was clipped by 4 bases and J by 0 bases, with 14 bases between them.

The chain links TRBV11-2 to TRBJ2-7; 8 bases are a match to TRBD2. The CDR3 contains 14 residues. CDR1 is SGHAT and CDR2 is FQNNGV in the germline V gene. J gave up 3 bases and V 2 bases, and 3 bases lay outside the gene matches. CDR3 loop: CASSLKGLVYEQYF. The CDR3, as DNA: TGTGCCAGCAGCTTAAAGGGACTAGTCTACGAGCAGTACTTC.

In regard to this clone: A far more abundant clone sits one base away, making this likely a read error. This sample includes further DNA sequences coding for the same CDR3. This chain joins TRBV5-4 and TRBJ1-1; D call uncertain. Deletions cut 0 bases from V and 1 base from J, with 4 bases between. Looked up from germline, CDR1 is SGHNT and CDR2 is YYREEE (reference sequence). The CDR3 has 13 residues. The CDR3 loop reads CASSLGGNTEAFF. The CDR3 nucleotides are TGTGCCAGCAGCTTGGGGGGGAACACTGAAGCTTTCTTT.

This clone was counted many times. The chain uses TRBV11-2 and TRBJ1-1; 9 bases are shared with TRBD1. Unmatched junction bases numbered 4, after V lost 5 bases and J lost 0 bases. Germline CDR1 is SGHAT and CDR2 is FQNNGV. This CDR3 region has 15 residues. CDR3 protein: CASSPRTGVNTEAFF. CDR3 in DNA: TGTGCCAGCAGCCCCCGGACAGGGGTGAACACTGAAGCTTTCTTT.

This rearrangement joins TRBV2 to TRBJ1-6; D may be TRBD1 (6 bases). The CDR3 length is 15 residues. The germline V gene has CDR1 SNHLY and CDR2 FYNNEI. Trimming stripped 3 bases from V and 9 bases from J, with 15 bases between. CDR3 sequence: CASSDHDRRGSPLHF. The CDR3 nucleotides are TGTGCCAGCAGTGACCATGACAGGAGGGGTTCACCCCTCCACTTT.

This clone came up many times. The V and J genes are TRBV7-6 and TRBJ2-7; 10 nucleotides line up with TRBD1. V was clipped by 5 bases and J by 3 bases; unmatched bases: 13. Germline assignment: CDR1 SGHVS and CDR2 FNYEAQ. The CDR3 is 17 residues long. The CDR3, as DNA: TGTGCCAGCAGCGGCAATGAACATCGGACAGGGGGCTACGAGCAGTACTTC. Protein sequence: CASSGNEHRTGGYEQYF.

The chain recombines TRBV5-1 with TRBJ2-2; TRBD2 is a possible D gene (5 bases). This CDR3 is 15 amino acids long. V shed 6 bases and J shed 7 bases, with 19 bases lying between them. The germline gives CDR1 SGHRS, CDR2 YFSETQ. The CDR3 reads CASTEEGLTGGELFF. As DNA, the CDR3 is TGCGCCAGCACCGAAGAGGGCCTCACGGGCGGGGAGCTGTTTTTT.